This TCR beta chain was sequenced for a study of blood T cell repertoires in COVID-19. This clone was seen a single time. Only in-frame clones appear in the TCRdb table, and some are missing; sequencing was by immunoSEQ multiplex PCR. The sample lists approximately 180,000 clones, 85% seen once, with roughly 6.2% in the top ten. Trimming stripped 5 bases from V and 3 bases from J, with 13 bases between. The CDR3 has 14 amino acids. Germline CDR1 and CDR2: SEHNR and FQNEAQ (reference sequence). This chain connects TRBV7-9 to TRBJ1-2; D uncertain. This TCR derives from a man aged 40-49 years who had recovered from COVID-19. The sample was PBMCs or T cells enriched from blood (not recorded which). The CDR3 region has the DNA TGTGCCAGCAGCCGGGATCTTCTCTACTATGGCTACACCTTC. The encoded protein is CASSRDLLYYGYTF.